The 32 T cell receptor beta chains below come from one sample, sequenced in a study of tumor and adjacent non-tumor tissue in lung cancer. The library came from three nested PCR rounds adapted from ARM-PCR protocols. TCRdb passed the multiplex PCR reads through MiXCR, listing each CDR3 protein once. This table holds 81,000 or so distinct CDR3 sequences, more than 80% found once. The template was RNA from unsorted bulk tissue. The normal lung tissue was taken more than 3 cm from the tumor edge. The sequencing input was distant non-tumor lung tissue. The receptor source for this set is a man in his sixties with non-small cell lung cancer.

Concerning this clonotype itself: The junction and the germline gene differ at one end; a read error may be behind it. The CDR3 DNA is TGTGCCAGCACTTCAATTACAGGGTTAGGAAACACCATATACTTT. Protein product: CASTSITGLGNTIYF. The V and J genes are TRBV12-3 or TRBV12-4 and TRBJ1-3; tentative D call: TRBD1 (6 bases). The CDR3 runs 15 residues.

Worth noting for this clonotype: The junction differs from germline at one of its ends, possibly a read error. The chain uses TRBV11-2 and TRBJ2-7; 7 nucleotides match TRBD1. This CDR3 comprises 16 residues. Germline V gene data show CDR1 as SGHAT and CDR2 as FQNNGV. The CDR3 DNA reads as TGTGCCAGCAGCTCGGGGACAGCAGGGAGTGTCTACGTGCAGTACTTC. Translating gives CASSSGTAGSVYVQYF.

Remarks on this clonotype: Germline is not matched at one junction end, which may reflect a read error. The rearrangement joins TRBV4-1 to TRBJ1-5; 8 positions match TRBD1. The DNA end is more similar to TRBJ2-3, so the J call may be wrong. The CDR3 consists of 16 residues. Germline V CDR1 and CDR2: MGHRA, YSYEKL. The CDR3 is CACSQIQGDPNQPQYF. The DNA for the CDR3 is TGCGCCTGCAGCCAAATACAGGGGGACCCTAATCAGCCCCAGTATTTT.

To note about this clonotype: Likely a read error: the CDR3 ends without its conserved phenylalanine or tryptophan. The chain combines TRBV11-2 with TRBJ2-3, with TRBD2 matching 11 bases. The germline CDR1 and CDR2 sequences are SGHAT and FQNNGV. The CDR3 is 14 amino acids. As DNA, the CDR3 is TGTGACAGCAGCTTCCTAGCGGGGGGCGTTCAGCAGTATTCT. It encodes CDSSFLAGGVQQYS.

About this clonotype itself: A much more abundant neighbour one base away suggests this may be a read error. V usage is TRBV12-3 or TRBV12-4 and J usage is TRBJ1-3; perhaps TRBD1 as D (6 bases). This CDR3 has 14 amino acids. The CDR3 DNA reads TGTGTCAGCAGGATGACAGGCTCTGGAAACACCATATATTTT. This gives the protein CVSRMTGSGNTIYF.

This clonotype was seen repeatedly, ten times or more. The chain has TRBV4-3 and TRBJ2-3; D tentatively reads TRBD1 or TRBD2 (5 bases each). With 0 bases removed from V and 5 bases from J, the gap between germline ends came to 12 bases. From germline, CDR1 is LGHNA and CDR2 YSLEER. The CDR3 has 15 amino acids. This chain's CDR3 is CASSQDKPGRDTQYF. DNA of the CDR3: TGCGCCAGCAGCCAAGATAAGCCGGGGCGAGATACGCAGTATTTT.

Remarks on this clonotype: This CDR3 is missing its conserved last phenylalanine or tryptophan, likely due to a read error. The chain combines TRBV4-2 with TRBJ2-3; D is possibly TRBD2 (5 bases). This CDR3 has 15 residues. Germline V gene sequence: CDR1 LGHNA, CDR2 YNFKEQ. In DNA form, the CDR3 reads TGTGCCATCAGCCAAGATCGAGGAGGCTCAGATACGCAGTATTAT. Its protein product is CAISQDRGGSDTQYY.

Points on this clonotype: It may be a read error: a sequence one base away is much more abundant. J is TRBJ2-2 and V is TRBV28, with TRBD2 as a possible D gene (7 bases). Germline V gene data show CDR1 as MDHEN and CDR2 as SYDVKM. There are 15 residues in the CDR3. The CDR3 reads CASREGGSDTWELFF. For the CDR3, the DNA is TGTGCCAGCAGAGAGGGGGGGTCGGACACCTGGGAGCTGTTTTTT.

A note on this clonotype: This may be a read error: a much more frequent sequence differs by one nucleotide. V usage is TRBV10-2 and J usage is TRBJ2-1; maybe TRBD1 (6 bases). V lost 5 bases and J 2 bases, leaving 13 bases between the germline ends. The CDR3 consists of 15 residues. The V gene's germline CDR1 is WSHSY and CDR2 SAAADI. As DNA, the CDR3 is TGCGCCAGCAGTCCTGAAAGGGACACCTACAATGAGCAGTTCTTC. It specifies CASSPERDTYNEQFF.

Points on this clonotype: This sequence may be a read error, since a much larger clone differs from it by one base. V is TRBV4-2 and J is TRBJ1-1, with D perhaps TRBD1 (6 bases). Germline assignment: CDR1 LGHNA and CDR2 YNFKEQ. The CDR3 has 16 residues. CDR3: CANSQGGFAAISRAFF. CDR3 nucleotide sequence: TGTGCCAACAGCCAAGGGGGGTTTGCGGCGATCAGTAGAGCTTTCTTT.

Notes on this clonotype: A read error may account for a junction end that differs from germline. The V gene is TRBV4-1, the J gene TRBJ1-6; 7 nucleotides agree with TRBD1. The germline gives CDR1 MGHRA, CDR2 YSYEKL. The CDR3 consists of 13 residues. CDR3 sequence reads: CARSDREGSLLHF. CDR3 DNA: TGCGCCAGAAGTGACAGGGAAGGTTCACTCCTCCACTTT.

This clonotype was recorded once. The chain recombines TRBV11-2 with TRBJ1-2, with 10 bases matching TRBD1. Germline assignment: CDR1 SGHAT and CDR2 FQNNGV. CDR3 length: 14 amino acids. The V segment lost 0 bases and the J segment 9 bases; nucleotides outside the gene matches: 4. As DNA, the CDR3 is TGTGCCAGCAGCTTAGAAGGACAGGGGGTCAGCTACACCTTC. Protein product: CASSLEGQGVSYTF.

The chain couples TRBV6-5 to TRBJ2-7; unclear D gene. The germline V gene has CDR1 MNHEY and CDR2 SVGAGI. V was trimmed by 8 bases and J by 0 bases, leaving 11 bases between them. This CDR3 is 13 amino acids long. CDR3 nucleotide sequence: TGTGCCAGCCCGCGACTGGGCTCCTACGAGCAGTACTTC. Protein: CASPRLGSYEQYF.

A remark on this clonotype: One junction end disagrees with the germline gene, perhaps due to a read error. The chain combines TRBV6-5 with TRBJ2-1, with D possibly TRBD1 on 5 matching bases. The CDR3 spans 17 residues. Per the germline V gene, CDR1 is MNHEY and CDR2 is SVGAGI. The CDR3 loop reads CASSYSHRQNSYNEQFF. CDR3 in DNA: TGTGCCAGTAGTTACTCGCACAGGCAGAACTCCTACAATGAGCAGTTTTTC.

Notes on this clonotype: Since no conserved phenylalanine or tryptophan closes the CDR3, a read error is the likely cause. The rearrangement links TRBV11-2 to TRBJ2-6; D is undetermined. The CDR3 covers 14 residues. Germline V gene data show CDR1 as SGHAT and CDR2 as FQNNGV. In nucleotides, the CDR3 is TGTGCCTGCAGTCCTATCTCTGGGGTCAACCTCCTGACTATC. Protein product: CACSPISGVNLLTI.

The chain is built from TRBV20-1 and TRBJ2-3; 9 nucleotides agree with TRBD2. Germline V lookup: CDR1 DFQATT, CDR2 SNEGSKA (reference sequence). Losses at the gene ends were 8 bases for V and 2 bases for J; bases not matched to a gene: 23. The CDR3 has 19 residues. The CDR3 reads CSSTTPGLADSWLTDTQYF. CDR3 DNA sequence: TGCAGTTCTACCACCCCGGGACTAGCCGACAGTTGGCTCACAGATACGCAGTATTTT.

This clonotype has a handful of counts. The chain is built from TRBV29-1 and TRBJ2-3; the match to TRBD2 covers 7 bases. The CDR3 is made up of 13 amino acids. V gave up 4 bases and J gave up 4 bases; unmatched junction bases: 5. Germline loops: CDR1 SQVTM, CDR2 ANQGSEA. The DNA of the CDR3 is TGCAGCGTTGTTGGGGGGGTGCCAGATACGCAGTATTTT. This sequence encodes CSVVGGVPDTQYF.

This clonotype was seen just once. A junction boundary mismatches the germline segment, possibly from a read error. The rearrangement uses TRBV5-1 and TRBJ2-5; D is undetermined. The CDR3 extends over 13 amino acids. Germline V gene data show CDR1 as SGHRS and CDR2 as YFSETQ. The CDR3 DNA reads TGTGGCAGCAGCTTGAGACAACCGGTAGGCCAGTACTTC. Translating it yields CGSSLRQPVGQYF.

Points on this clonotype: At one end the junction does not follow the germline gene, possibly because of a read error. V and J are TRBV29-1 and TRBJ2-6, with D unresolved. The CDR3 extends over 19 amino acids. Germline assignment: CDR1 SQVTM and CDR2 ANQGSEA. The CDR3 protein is CSVEDYRSNLHSGANVLTF. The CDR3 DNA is TGCAGCGTAGAAGATTATAGGTCTAACCTCCACTCTGGGGCCAACGTCCTGACTTTC.

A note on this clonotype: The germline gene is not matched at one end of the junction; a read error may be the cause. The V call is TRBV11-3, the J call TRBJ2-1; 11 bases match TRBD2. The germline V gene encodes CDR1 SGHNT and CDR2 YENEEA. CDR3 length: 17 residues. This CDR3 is CTSSLDKLAGVGNEQFF. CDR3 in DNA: TGTACCAGCAGCTTAGATAAACTAGCGGGAGTAGGTAATGAGCAGTTCTTC.

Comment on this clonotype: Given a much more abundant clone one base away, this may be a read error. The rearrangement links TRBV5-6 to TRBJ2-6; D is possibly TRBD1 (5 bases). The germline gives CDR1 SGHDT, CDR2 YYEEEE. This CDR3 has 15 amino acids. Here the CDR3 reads CASNTGISGAKVLTF. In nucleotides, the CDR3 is TGTGCCAGCAATACAGGAATCTCTGGGGCCAAGGTCCTGACTTTC.

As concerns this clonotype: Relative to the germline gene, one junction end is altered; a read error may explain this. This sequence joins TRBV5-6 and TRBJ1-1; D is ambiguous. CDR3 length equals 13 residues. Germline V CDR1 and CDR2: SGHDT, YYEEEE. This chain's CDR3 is CVSSLLHGSETFF. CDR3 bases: TGTGTCAGCAGCTTGCTTCATGGCAGTGAAACTTTCTTT.

In nucleotides, the CDR3 is TGTGCCAGCAGCTTAGGACCTAAGTACCGAGAGACCCAGTACTTC. The encoded protein is CASSLGPKYRETQYF. The chain has TRBV7-8 and TRBJ2-5; the D is unclear. CDR1 and CDR2 from the germline V gene are SGHVS and FQNEAQ. The CDR3 totals 15 residues. V was clipped by 1 base and J by 4 bases, with 13 bases between them.

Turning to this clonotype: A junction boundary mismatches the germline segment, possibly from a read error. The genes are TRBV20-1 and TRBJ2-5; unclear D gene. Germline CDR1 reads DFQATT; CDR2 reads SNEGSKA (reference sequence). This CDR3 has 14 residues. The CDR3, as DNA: TGCACTGTTACACTCGCCCTCACCTCGGAGATCCAGTACTTC. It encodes CTVTLALTSEIQYF.

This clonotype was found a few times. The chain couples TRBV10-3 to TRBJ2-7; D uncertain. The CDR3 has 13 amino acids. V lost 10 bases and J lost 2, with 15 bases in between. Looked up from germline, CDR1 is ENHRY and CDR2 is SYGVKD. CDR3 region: CASRAGPTYEQYF. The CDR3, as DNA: TGTGCCAGCCGAGCAGGCCCTACCTACGAGCAGTACTTC.

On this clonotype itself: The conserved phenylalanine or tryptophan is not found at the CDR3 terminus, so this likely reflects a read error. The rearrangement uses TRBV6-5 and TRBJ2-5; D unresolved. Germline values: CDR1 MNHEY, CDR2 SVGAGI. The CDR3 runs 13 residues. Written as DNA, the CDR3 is TGTGCCAGCCGTGGGCCCTCCCAAGAGACTCAGTACTCC. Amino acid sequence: CASRGPSQETQYS.

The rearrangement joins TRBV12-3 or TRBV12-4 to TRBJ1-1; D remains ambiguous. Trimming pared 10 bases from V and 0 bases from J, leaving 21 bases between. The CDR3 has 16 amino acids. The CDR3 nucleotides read TGTGCCACGAGTTTGGTAGGATTAGGGATGAACACTGAAGCTTTCTTT. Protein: CATSLVGLGMNTEAFF.

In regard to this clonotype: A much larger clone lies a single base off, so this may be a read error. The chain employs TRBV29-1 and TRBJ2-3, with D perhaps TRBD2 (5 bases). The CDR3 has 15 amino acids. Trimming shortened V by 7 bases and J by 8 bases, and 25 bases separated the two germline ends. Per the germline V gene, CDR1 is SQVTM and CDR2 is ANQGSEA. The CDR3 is CSARDSEALIGTQYF. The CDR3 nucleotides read TGCAGCGCCCGAGACTCGGAGGCCTTAATTGGTACGCAGTATTTT.

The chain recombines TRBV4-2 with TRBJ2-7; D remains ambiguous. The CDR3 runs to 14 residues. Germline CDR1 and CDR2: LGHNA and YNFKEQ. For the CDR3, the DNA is TGTGCAATCAGCCAAGATTTGACTGCCCTGGAGCAGTACTTC. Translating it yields CAISQDLTALEQYF.

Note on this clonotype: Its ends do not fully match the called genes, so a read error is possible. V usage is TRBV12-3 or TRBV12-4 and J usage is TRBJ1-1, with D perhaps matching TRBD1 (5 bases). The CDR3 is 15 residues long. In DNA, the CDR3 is TGTGCCAGCAGTTTCCCAGGGACGCTGAACACTGAAGCCTTCTTT. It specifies CASSFPGTLNTEAFF.

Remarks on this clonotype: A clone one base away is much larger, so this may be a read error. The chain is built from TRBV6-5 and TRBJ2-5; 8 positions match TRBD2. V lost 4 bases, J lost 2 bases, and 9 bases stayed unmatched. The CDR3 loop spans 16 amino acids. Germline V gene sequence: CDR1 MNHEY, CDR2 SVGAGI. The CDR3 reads CASSSGRREAQETQYF. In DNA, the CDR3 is TGTGCCAGCAGTTCGGGGCGGCGGGAGGCTCAAGAGACCCAGTACTTC.

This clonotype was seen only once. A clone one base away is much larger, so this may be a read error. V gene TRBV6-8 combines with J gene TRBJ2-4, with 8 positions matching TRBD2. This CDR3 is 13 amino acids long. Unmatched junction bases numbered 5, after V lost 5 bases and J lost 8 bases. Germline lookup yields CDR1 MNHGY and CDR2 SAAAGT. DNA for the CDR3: TGTGCCAGCAGTAATAGCGGGACTGACATTCAGTACTTC. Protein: CASSNSGTDIQYF.